Reported below is one TCR beta chain. The data were obtained in a study of blood T cell repertoires in COVID-19. Germline lookup yields CDR1 SGHTS and CDR2 YDEGEE. The CDR3 is made up of 12 amino acids. Trimming cost V 5 bases and J 3 bases, with 6 bases left between them. Original processing methods: Amplification of reference gene primers provided the estimated nucleated cell counts. Measured with immunoSEQ multiplex PCR; TCRdb has only the in-frame clones, and not every one. The D gene and trimming were derived from the DNA, and the V and J assignments and clone size from that table. The repertoire holds about 140,000 clones, with around 87% as singletons.

V gene TRBV5-8 combines with J gene TRBJ1-5; no firm D call. The sequencing sample was made of peripheral blood. This sequence originates from a human donor in a cohort sampled during active COVID-19. In DNA, the CDR3 is TGTGCCAGCAGAGCCCACAATCAGCCCCAGCATTTT. Translation gives CASRAHNQPQHF.